A selection of T cell receptor beta chains follows, all from one sample in a study of blood T cells in healthy people across ages. TCRdb reanalysed the 5' RACE reads using MiXCR and keeps one entry per CDR3 protein. The top ten hold around an eighth of the sample, which has approximately 900,000 distinct CDR3 sequences, around 48% seen once. The sample taken for sequencing was blood. These receptors were obtained from a man aged 30 to 39 in good health. The conserved cysteine and the conserved F or W are not part of the CDR3 here. Each record gives: J gene, clone size, CDR3 length, V gene, CDR3 protein. Clone size is not always given. Where it is, it says once, few, many or a class for expanded clones.

TRBJ2-1 once 14 TRBV5-1 ASSLVIQEVYNGQF
TRBJ1-5 - 12 TRBV20-1 SARDQGANQPQH
TRBJ2-4 - 12 TRBV7-2 ASSTDEGAREQY
TRBJ2-3 - 14 TRBV5-1 ASSLASSGVTDTQY
TRBJ2-7 - 15 TRBV4-3 ASSQGLQGGLTYEQY
TRBJ1-5 - 12 TRBV2 ASTPDRDGQPQH
TRBJ1-5 - 14 TRBV7-9 ASSSGTGGAEQPQH
- - 11 TRBV6-2/TRBV6-3 ASSLRQEETQF
TRBJ2-7 - 17 TRBV4-1 ASSQEFPPARGSSYEQY
TRBJ2-3 - 12 TRBV27 ASATQGATDTQY
TRBJ2-3 - 13 TRBV25-1 ASRGSGGGADTQY
- - 11 TRBV10-3 AISGLQGGEQY
TRBJ2-1 many 12 TRBV7-2 ASKSSGGYNEQF
TRBJ2-1 - 14 TRBV4-2 ASSPLTGGSYNEQF
TRBJ1-5 - 14 TRBV24-1 ATSDPTAGSNQPQH
TRBJ2-1 - 11 TRBV29-1 SVGGGGYNKQF
TRBJ2-5 - 13 TRBV6-4 ASSEGRTALNEQY
TRBJ1-4 - 13 TRBV7-2 ASSLANQAAEKLF
TRBJ2-6 - 11 TRBV6-6 ASAYTGANVLT
TRBJ2-7 - 13 TRBV6-2/TRBV6-3 ASSLTGLGSYEQY
TRBJ1-2 - 15 TRBV27 TSSLRLEKRLNYGYT
TRBJ1-4 - 15 TRBV4-1 ASSQVPPGAKNEKLF
TRBJ1-2 few 11 TRBV12-3/TRBV12-4 ASSSEPGFGYT
TRBJ2-3 - 11 TRBV12-5 ASGLASTDTQY
TRBJ1-2 few 9 TRBV29-1 SVSNRGGYT
TRBJ1-5 - 13 TRBV4-1 ASQGRRERNQPQH
TRBJ1-2 - 13 TRBV6-6 AGSYSQAAPYGYT